The clone carrying this TCR beta chain occurred many times. The data were obtained in a study of blood T cells in healthy people across ages. Sample donors were healthy Caucasian individuals that came from Russia, aged about 6 to 95. The authors extracted at least 5.5 micrograms of total RNA per sample. Then a second PCR, running roughly 7 to 11 cycles, was carried out with a sample-barcoded 5' primer and a J-beta primer mix. MiXCR, run by TCRdb on the 5' RACE reads, gives a single entry per CDR3 protein. The sample holds approximately 680,000 distinct CDR3 sequences, approximately 30% seen once. The CDR3 sequence is 16 residues long. Germline CDR1 is SGHRS and CDR2 is YFSETQ. V was cut by 1 base and J by 7 bases, with 15 bases left in between.

The chain has TRBV5-1 and TRBJ1-6; TRBD1 might be the D (6 bases). The source of this sequence is a woman aged 80 or over in good health. The sequenced sample was blood. CDR3 sequence: CASSLKGGSNNSPLHF. Written as DNA, the CDR3 is TGCGCCAGCAGCTTGAAAGGGGGAAGTAACAATTCACCCCTCCACTTT.